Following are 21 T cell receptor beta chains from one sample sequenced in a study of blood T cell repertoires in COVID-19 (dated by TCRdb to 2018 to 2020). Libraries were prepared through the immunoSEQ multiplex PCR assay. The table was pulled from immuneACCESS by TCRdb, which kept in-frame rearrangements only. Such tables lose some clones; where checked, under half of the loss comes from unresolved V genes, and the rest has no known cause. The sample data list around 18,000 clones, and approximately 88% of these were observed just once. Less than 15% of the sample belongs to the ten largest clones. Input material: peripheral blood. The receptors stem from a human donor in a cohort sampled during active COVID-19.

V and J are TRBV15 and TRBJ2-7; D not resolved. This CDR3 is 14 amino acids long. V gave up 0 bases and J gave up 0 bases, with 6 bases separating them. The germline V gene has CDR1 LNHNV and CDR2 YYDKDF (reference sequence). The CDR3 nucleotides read TGTGCCACCAGCAGAGAACCCAGCTCCTACGAGCAGTACTTC. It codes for CATSREPSSYEQYF.

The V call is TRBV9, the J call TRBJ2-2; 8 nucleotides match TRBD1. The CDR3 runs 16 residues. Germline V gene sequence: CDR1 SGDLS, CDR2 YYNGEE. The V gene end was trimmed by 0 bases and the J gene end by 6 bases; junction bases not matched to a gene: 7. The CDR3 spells CASSVGGRGPSGELFF. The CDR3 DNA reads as TGTGCCAGCAGCGTAGGGGGCAGGGGGCCCTCCGGGGAGCTGTTTTTT. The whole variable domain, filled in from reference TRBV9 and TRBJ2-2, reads DSGVTQTPKHLITATGQRVTLRCSPRSGDLSVYWYQQSLDQGLQFLIQYYNGEERAKGNILERFSAQQFPDLHSELNLSSLELGDSALYFCASSVGGRGPSGELFFGEGSRLTVL.

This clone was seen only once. CDR3 sequence: CASSPFTEAFF. CDR3 nucleotides: TGTGCCAGCAGTCCCTTCACTGAAGCTTTCTTT. The V gene is TRBV28, the J gene TRBJ1-1; D is ambiguous. The CDR3 is 11 amino acids. Germline loops: CDR1 MDHEN, CDR2 SYDVKM. Between the trimmed V and J ends, which lost 5 bases and 4 bases, there was a span of 5 bases.

The CDR3 spells CASSMGSGGTATGELFF. CDR3 coding DNA: TGTGCCAGTAGTATGGGTAGCGGGGGGACTGCCACCGGGGAGCTGTTTTTT. This rearrangement joins TRBV19 to TRBJ2-2; 10 nucleotides line up with TRBD2. The trim removed 3 bases at V and 4 bases at J, leaving 8 bases unmatched. This CDR3 has 17 amino acids. CDR1 is LNHDA, CDR2 SQIVND, per germline (reference sequence).

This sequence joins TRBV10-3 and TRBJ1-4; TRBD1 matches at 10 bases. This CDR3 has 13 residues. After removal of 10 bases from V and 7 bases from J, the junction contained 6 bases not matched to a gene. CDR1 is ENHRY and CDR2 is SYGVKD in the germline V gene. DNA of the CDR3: TGTGCCACCAACCGGGACAGGGGTGAAAAACTGTTTTTT. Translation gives CATNRDRGEKLFF.

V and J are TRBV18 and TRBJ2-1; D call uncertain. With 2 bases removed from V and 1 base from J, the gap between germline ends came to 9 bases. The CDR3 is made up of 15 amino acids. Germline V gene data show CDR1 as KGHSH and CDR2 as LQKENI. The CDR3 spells CASSPKPRSYNEQFF. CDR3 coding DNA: TGTGCCAGCTCACCAAAGCCCAGGTCCTACAATGAGCAGTTCTTC.

The chain's CDR3 is CASSLFGDTQYF. The CDR3 bases are TGTGCCAGCAGTTTATTCGGAGATACGCAGTATTTT. This chain uses TRBV12-3 or TRBV12-4 with TRBJ2-3, with unresolved D. With 2 bases removed from V and 5 bases from J, the gap between germline ends came to 5 bases. The CDR3 contains 12 residues.

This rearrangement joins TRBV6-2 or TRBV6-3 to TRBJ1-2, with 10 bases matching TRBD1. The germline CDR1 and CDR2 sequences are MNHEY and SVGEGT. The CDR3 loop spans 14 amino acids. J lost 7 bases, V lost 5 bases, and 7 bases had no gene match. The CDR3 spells CASSHGGTGVGYTF. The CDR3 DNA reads TGTGCCAGCAGTCACGGCGGGACAGGGGTTGGCTACACCTTC.

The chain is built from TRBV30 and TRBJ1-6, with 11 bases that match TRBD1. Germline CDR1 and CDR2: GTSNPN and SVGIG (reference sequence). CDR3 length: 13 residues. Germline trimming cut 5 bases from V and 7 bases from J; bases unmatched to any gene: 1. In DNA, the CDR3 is TGTGCCTGGGGGACAGGGGGGAATTCACCCCTCCACTTT. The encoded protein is CAWGTGGNSPLHF.

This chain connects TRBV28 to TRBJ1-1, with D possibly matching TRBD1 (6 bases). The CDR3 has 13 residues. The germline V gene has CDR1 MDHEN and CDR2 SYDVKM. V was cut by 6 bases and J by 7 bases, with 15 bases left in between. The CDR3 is CASRQEDRDEAFF. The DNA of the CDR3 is TGTGCCAGCAGACAAGAGGACAGAGATGAAGCTTTCTTT.

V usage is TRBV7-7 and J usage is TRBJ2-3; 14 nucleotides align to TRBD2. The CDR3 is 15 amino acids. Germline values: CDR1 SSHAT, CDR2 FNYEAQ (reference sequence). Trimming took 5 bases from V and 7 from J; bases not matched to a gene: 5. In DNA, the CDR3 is TGTGCCAGCAGCAAAGGGACTAGCGGGGGAAATACGCAGTATTTT. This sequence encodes CASSKGTSGGNTQYF.

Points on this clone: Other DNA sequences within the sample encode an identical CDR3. CDR3 in DNA: TGTGCCAGCAGCTTAGATAGGAACACTGAAGCTTTCTTT. It translates to CASSLDRNTEAFF. The chain recombines TRBV11-2 with TRBJ1-1, with D unclear. The germline gives CDR1 SGHAT, CDR2 FQNNGV. This CDR3 comprises 13 residues. V lost 0 bases and J lost 1, with 3 bases in between. Full variable domain (rest looked up from reference TRBV11-2 and TRBJ1-1): EAGVAQSPRYKIIEKRQSVAFWCNPISGHATLYWYQQILGQGPKLLIQFQNNGVVDDSQLPKDRFSAERLKGVDSTLKIQPAKLEDSAVYLCASSLDRNTEAFFGQGTRLTVV.

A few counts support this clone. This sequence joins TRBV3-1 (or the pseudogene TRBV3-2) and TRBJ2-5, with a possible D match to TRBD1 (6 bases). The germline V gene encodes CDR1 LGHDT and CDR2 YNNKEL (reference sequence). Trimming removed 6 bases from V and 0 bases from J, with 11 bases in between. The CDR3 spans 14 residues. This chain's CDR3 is CASSFGQYQETQYF. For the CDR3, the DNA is TGTGCCAGCAGTTTCGGACAGTACCAAGAGACCCAGTACTTC.

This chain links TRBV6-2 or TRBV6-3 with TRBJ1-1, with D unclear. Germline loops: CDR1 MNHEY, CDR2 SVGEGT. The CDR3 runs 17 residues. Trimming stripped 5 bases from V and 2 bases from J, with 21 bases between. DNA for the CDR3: TGTGCCAGCAGTCTCGTAGGACTACATCGGGTTAACACTGAAGCTTTCTTT. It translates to CASSLVGLHRVNTEAFF.

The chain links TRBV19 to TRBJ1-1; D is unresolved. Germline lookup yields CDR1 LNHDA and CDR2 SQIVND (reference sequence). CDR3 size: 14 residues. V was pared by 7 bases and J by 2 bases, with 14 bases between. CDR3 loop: CASTLGSSNTEAFF. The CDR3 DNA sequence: TGTGCCAGTACCCTGGGCAGCTCCAACACTGAAGCTTTCTTT.

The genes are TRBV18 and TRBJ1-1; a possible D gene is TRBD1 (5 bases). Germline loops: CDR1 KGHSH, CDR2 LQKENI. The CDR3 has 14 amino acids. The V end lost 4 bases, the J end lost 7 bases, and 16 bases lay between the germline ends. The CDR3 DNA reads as TGTGCCAGCTCACTCAAGGTCGGGGGGGTTGAAGCTTTCTTT. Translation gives CASSLKVGGVEAFF. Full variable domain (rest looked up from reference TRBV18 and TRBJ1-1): NAGVMQNPRHLVRRRGQEARLRCSPMKGHSHVYWYRQLPEEGLKFMVYLQKENIIDESGMPKERFSAEFPKEGPSILRIQQVVRGDSAAYFCASSLKVGGVEAFFGQGTRLTVV.

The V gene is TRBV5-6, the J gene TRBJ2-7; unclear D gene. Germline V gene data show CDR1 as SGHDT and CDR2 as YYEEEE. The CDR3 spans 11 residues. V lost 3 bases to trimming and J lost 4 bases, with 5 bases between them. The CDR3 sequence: CASSWSYEQYF. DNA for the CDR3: TGTGCCAGCAGCTGGAGTTACGAGCAGTACTTC.

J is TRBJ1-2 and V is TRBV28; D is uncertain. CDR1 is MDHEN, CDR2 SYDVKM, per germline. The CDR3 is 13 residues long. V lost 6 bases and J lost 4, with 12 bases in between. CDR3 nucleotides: TGTGCCAGCAGCCTTCATACTAGCTATGGCTACACCTTC. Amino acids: CASSLHTSYGYTF.

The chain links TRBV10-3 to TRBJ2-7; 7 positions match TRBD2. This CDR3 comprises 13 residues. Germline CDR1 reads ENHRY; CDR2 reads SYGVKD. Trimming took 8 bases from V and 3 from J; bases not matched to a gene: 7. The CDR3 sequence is CAIGMGGGYEQYF. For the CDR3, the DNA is TGTGCCATCGGGATGGGCGGGGGCTACGAGCAGTACTTC.

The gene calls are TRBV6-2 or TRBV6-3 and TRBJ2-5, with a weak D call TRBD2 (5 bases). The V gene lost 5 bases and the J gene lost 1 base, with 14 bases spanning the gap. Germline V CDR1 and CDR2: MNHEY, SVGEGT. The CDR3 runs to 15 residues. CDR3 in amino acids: CASSQLRDIQETQYF. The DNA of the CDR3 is TGTGCCAGCAGTCAACTCCGGGATATCCAAGAGACCCAGTACTTC.

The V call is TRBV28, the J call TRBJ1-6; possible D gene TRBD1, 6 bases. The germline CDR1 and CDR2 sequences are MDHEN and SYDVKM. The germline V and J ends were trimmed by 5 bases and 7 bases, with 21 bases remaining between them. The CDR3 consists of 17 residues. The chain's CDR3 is CASSGIPQGIKNSPLHF. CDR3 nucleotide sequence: TGTGCCAGCAGTGGAATCCCACAGGGAATAAAAAATTCACCCCTCCACTTT.